A selection of T cell receptor beta chains follows, all from one sample in a study of T cell clonotyping in hematopoietic cell transplantation. Produced via immunoSEQ multiplex PCR; TCRdb's table is partial and in-frame only. The table has about 13,000 clones, over 80% seen once. This material consisted of peripheral blood mononuclear cells, taken before stem cell transplant. The receptors come from a man between 60 and 70 years old with acute myeloid leukemia. Some clones in this sample may be carry-over from other donors' samples. Each CDR3 is given without its conserved first and last residue.

v_call,j_call,cdr3_aa
TRBV7-3,TRBJ2-4,ASSLAPGGIQY
TRBV2,TRBJ2-5,ASSPGVETQY
TRBV6-1,TRBJ1-1,ASARAGTEAF
TRBV5-6,TRBJ2-7,ASSLGVGGGYEQY
TRBV27,TRBJ2-7,ASSFPPSYEQY
TRBV19,TRBJ2-5,ASRAGTSGGRLTETQY
TRBV6-1,TRBJ1-2,ASRDSPTYGYT
TRBV27,TRBJ2-7,ASRGHYEQY
TRBV2,TRBJ1-5,ASSPHPGDSNQPQH
TRBV5-1,TRBJ2-3,ASSLSGRPSTDTQY
TRBV2,TRBJ1-1,ASAGAGTEAF
TRBV6-6,TRBJ1-1,ASSQGEGTEAF
TRBV6-6,TRBJ1-5,ASSLSGVGQPQH
TRBV5-4,TRBJ2-2,ASSREVANTGELF
TRBV6-5,TRBJ1-2,ASSSFGQGDGYT
TRBV2,TRBJ1-1,ASRIEGNTEAF
TRBV4-3,TRBJ2-3,ASSPGLAGNTDTQY
TRBV6-1,TRBJ1-5,ASMGTGNQPQH
TRBV7-6,TRBJ1-5,ASSSQSGANQPQH
TRBV11-1,TRBJ1-1,ASSPGTLGTEAF
TRBV5-1,TRBJ2-2,ASSQGQATGELF
TRBV6-1,TRBJ2-1,ASSEDTGVPYNEQF
TRBV2,TRBJ2-7,ASSSGLAYEQY
TRBV4-2,TRBJ2-7,ASSPLRSAYEQY
TRBV4-1,TRBJ1-2,ASSHGQGYGYT
TRBV10-3,TRBJ2-5,AISPMTAQETQY
TRBV6-6,TRBJ1-6,ASRTGRSQGSPLH
TRBV14,TRBJ1-4,ASSQQGAGNEKLF
TRBV14,TRBJ1-1,ASSQYGMNTEAF
TRBV29-1,TRBJ1-1,SVDPKGTTEAF
TRBV7-9,TRBJ1-5,ASSGWDNGNQPQH
TRBV2,TRBJ1-2,ASGEMERYT
TRBV5-1,TRBJ2-6,ASKPGNQSSGANVLT
TRBV28,TRBJ1-1,ASSQVLDTEAL
TRBV5-1,TRBJ1-1,ASSSIQPNTEAF
TRBV6-1,TRBJ1-1,ASSEVSYTEAF
TRBV7-2,TRBJ2-3,ASSFRDPNTDTQY
TRBV20-1,TRBJ1-1,SPGVRAEAF
TRBV2,TRBJ1-2,ASSERWGYGYT
TRBV19,TRBJ2-7,AGSGGQGIFSYEQY
TRBV10-1,TRBJ1-5,ASSEDHGLNQPQH
TRBV5-5,TRBJ2-5,ASSSYREETQY
TRBV7-9,TRBJ2-5,ASSPGSSGAQETQY
TRBV30,TRBJ1-1,AWSPKTGSGPSGTEAF
TRBV19,TRBJ1-5,ASSIGREGNQPQH
TRBV5-1,TRBJ1-4,ASSLAGGVNEKLF
TRBV23-1,TRBJ1-2,ASSQSSRGYT
TRBV5-1,TRBJ1-5,ASSLDPQGKQPQH
TRBV2,TRBJ2-5,ASSPLQGGSETQY
TRBV13,TRBJ1-3,ASSYDRGSGNTIY
TRBV7-3,TRBJ1-2,ASSPTDRAAGIYGYT
TRBV7-2,TRBJ2-7,ASSYGQKYEQY
TRBV19,TRBJ2-1,ATTITGTMNNEQF
TRBV9,TRBJ2-5,ASNRGTGAQETQY
TRBV5-1,TRBJ2-1,ASSLATSSYNEQF
TRBV18,TRBJ2-7,ASSPVQARSSYEQY
TRBV7-2,TRBJ1-2,ASSYVESVYGYT
TRBV5-4,TRBJ2-7,ASSRLGSGRLSYEQY
TRBV2,TRBJ2-7,ASSGQGDKYEQY